This T cell receptor (beta chain) was documented in a study of cytomegalovirus exposure and HLA in healthy donors. Notes on the study in general: Most likely, a cluster of highly shared sequence variants arose as a sequencing artifact. CMV serostatus alone was available as immune exposure information. The investigators catalogued 160 or so TCR beta chains as cytomegalovirus-associated. Indistinguishability led to the exclusion of some V segments, TRBV6-2 and TRBV6-3 included.

The PCR ran on 60 Vbeta and 13 Jbeta primers. Sequencing used immunoSEQ multiplex PCR; TCRdb keeps in-frame clones, though not all of them. This table has about 300,000 clones, about nine tenths appearing once. Germline V CDR1 and CDR2: SNHLY, FYNNEI. The CDR3 spans 14 residues. V lost 4 bases and J lost 1, with 7 bases in between. To note about this clone: Antigen unknown.

This TCR came from a man aged 40-55 years in good health and CMV-seropositive. This chain links TRBV2 with TRBJ2-2, with D maybe TRBD1 (6 bases). Sequenced sample: PBMCs. The CDR3 DNA follows: TGTGCCAGCAGTGGGACAGAGAACACCGGGGAGCTGTTTTTT. It specifies CASSGTENTGELFF.